This T cell receptor beta chain was sequenced in a study of blood T cell repertoires in COVID-19. TCRdb's table, derived via immunoSEQ multiplex PCR, lists solely in-frame clones and lacks some. The sample shows around 140,000 clones, 75% to 90% of them seen only once. The CDR3 has 15 residues. CDR1 and CDR2 from the germline V gene are MDHEN and SYDVKM. V lost 2 bases, J lost 7 bases, and 5 bases stayed unmatched. This TCR was recovered from a man aged 55 to 70 with active or convalescent COVID-19. V is TRBV28 and J is TRBJ1-2; 12 bases agree with TRBD1. Sequencing was done on a sample of peripheral blood. This CDR3 is CASSLPGQGAGGYTF. The CDR3 DNA reads as TGTGCCAGCAGTTTACCGGGACAGGGGGCTGGTGGCTACACCTTC.